The present T cell receptor (beta chain) was sequenced within a study of blood T cells in healthy people across ages. Primed by a sample-barcoded 5' primer and a J-beta primer mix, a second PCR proceeded for roughly 7 to 12 cycles. MiXCR was run by TCRdb on the 5' RACE reads, yielding one entry per CDR3 protein. The repertoire holds 750,000 to 850,000 distinct CDR3 sequences, with roughly 25% as singletons. V was trimmed by 5 bases and J by 6 bases, leaving 16 bases between them. In germline, CDR1 is SGHAT, CDR2 FQDESV (reference sequence). This CDR3 spans 15 amino acids. This clonotype was seen a few times. The same sample was also used in a study of T cells of mothers and their children. As reported in that work: A few healthy Caucasian mothers, along with their six children, served as the donors.

Sequencing was performed on blood. The receptor was isolated from a boy younger than 18 in good health. The chain couples TRBV11-1 to TRBJ2-2, with D tentatively TRBD1 (6 bases). DNA of the CDR3: TGTGCCAGCAGCAGAGAGGACAGAAGTCCCGGGGAGCTGTTTTTT. As protein: CASSREDRSPGELFF.